This TCR beta chain derives from a study of CD8 T cells in Susac syndrome. This CDR3 has 14 residues. Between the trimmed V and J ends, which lost 4 bases and 2 bases, there was a span of 13 bases. Germline loops: CDR1 SQVTM, CDR2 ANQGSEA. An input of about 0.5 to 1 ug of RNA was subjected to reverse transcription using random hexamers. Each CDR3 protein gets one entry after TCRdb re-called the immunoSEQ multiplex PCR reads with MiXCR. The sample yields over 130,000 distinct CDR3 sequences, 95% seen once. The sequenced sample was CD4+ T cells from PBMCs. The chain joins TRBV29-1 to TRBJ2-3; TRBD1 is a possible D gene (5 bases). This receptor was obtained from a human donor with Susac syndrome. CDR3 loop: CSVGLQAPTDTQYF. Here the CDR3 DNA reads TGCAGCGTTGGGTTACAGGCTCCCACAGATACGCAGTATTTT.